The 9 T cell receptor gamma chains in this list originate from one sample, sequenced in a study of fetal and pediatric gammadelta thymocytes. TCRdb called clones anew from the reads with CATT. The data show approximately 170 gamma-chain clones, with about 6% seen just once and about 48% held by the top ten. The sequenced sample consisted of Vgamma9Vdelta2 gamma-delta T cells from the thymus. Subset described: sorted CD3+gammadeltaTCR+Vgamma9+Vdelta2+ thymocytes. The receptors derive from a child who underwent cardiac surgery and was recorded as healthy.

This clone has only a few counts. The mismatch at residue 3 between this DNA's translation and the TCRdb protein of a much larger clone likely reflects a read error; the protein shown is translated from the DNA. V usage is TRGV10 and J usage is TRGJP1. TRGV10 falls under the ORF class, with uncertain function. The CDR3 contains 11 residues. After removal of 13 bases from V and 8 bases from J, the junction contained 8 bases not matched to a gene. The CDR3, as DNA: TGTGCTGAGGGCATCGGTTGGTTCAAGATATTT. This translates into CAEGIGWFKIF.

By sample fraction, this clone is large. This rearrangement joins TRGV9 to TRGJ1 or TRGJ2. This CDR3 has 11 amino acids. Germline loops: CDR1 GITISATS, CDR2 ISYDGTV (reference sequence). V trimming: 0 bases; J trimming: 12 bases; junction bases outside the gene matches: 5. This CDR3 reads CALWEVLRKLF. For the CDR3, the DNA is TGTGCCTTGTGGGAGGTGCTGAGGAAACTCTTT.

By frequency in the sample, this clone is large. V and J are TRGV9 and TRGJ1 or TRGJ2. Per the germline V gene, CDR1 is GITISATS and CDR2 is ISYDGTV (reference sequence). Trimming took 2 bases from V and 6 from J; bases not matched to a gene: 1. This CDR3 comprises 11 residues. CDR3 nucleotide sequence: TGTGCCTTGTGGGAGGCTTATAAGAAACTCTTT. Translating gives CALWEAYKKLF.

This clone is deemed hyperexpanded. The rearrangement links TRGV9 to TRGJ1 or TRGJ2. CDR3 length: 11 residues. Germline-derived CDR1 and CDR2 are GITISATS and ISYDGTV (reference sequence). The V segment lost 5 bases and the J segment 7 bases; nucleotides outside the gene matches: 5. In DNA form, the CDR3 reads TGTGCCTTGTGGGTGGAATATAAGAAACTCTTT. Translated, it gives CALWVEYKKLF.

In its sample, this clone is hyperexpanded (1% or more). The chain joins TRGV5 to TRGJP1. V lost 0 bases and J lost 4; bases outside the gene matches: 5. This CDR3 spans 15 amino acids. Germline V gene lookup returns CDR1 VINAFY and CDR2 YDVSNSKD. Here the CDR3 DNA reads TGTGCCACCTGGGACAGGCTCTTCACTGGTTGGTTCAAGATATTT. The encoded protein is CATWDRLFTGWFKIF.

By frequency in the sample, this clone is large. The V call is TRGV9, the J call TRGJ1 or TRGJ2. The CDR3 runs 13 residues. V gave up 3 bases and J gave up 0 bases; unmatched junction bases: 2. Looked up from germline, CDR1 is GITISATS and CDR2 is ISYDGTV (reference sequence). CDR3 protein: CALWETNYYKKLF. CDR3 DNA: TGTGCCTTGTGGGAGACGAATTATTATAAGAAACTCTTT.

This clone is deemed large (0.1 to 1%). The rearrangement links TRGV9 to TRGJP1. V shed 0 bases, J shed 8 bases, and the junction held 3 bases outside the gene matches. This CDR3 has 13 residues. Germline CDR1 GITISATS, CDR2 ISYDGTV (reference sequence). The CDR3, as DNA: TGTGCCTTGTGGGAGGTGGAAGGTTGGTTCAAGATATTT. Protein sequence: CALWEVEGWFKIF.

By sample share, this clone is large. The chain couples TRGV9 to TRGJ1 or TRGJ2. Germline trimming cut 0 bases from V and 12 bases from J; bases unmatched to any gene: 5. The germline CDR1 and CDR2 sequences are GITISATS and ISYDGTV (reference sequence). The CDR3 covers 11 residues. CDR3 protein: CALWEVRGKLF. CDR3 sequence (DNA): TGTGCCTTGTGGGAGGTGCGGGGGAAACTCTTT.

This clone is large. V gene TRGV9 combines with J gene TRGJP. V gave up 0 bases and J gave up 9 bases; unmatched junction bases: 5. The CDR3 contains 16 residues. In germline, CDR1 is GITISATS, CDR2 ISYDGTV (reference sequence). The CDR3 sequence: CALWEVQRLGKKIKVF. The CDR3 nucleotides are TGTGCCTTGTGGGAGGTGCAGAGGTTGGGCAAAAAAATCAAGGTATTT.